This entry is about one T cell receptor (beta chain). Its antigen is not known. The junction shows a germline mismatch at one end, possibly a read error. Germline CDR1 and CDR2: SGDLS and YYNGEE. The CDR3 is 15 residues long. This sample was included in a study of cytomegalovirus exposure and HLA in healthy donors. On the study more broadly: An earlier analysis identified 110 million or so unique TCR beta sequences in 170 million or so T cells. Counted in an early data release were about 85 million unique TCRs from HLA-typed donors.

The PCR was carried out with 60 Vbeta primers and 13 Jbeta primers. Here immunoSEQ multiplex PCR was the method, and the copy in TCRdb shows in-frame clones only, minus some. This table has roughly 90,000 clones, around 78% appearing once. General study points: The study flagged around 150 TCR beta chains as cytomegalovirus-associated. Accurate predictions that matched the HLA-A and HLA-B alleles of most subjects were reportedly made from TCR beta sequences.

This TCR was sampled from a woman aged 40 to 49 in good health and CMV-seropositive. Source material: PBMCs. The gene calls are TRBV9 and TRBJ2-1, with 8 positions matching TRBD2. Here the CDR3 DNA reads TGTGCCAGCAGCGTAGAGGGTAGCGGGATCAATGAGCGGTTCTTC. It is translated as CASSVEGSGINERFF. Drawing the rest from reference TRBV9 and TRBJ2-1, the complete variable domain is DSGVTQTPKHLITATGQRVTLRCSPRSGDLSVYWYQQSLDQGLQFLIQYYNGEERAKGNILERFSAQQFPDLHSELNLSSLELGDSALYFCASSVEGSGINERFFGPGTRLTVL.